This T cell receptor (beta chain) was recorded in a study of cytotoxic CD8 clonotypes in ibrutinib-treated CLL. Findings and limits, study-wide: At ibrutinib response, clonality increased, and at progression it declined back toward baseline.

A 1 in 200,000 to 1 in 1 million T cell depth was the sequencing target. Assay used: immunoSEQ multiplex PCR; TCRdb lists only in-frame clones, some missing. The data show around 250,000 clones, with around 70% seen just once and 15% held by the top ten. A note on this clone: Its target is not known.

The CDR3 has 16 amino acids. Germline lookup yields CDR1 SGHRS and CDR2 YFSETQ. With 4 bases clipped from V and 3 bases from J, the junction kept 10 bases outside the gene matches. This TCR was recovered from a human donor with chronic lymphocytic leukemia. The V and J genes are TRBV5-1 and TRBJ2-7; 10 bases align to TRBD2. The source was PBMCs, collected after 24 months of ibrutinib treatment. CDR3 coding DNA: TGCGCCAGCAGCCCGGGGCCTAGCGGGAGCGACTACGAGCAGTACTTC. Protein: CASSPGPSGSDYEQYF.